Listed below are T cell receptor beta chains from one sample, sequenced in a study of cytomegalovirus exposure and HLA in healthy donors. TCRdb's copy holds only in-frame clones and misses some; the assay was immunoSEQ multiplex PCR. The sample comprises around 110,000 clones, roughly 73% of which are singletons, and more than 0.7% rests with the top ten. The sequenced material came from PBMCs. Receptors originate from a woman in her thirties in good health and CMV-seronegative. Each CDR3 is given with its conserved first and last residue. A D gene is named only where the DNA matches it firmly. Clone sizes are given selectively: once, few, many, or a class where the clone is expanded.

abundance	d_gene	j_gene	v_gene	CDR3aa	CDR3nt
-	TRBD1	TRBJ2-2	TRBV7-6	CASSAQGAGELFF	TGTGCCAGCAGCGCCCAGGGGGCCGGGGAGCTGTTTTTT
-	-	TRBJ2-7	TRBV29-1	CSVERDYEQYF	TGCAGCGTTGAGAGGGATTACGAGCAGTACTTC
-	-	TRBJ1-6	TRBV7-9	CASSFYDTDNSPLHF	TGTGCCAGCAGCTTCTATGACACTGATAATTCACCCCTCCACTTT
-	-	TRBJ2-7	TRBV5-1	CASSAGAEYEQYF	TGCGCCAGCAGCGCGGGTGCAGAATACGAGCAGTACTTC
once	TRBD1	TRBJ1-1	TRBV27	CASSPRTGGLAEAFF	TGTGCCAGCAGTCCTAGGACAGGGGGCTTGGCTGAAGCTTTCTTT
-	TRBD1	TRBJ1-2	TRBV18	CATSPLDWTGGHTF	TGTGCCACCTCGCCTTTGGATTGGACAGGGGGTCACACCTTC
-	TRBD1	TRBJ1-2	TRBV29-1	CSVEGGRGHGYTF	TGCAGCGTTGAAGGAGGCAGGGGGCATGGCTACACCTTC
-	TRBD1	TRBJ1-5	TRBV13	CASSPTGEGGVGQPQHF	TGTGCCAGCAGCCCGACAGGGGAGGGTGGTGTGGGTCAGCCCCAGCATTTT
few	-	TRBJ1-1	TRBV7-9	CASSFEQNTEAFF	TGTGCCAGCAGCTTTGAACAGAACACTGAAGCTTTCTTT
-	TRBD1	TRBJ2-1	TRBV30	CAWATNRGYEQFF	TGTGCCTGGGCTACGAACAGGGGCTATGAGCAGTTCTTC
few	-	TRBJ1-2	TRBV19	CASSQGPYGYTF	TGTGCCAGTAGTCAGGGGCCCTATGGCTACACCTTC
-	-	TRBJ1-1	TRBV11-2	CASSLVPLGGGNTEAFF	TGTGCCAGCAGCTTAGTGCCCTTAGGGGGTGGTAACACTGAAGCTTTCTTT